The rows below give T cell receptor beta chains drawn from one sample of a study of blood T cell repertoires in COVID-19. The assay was immunoSEQ multiplex PCR, and TCRdb's table has in-frame clones only and misses some. There are over 200,000 clones in the sample; 89% occur only once, and around 6% lies in the top ten. Source material: peripheral blood. The source is a man aged 60 to 69 who had recovered from COVID-19. The CDR3 runs from the conserved cysteine through the conserved F or W. The order of the fields is clone size, D gene, J gene, V gene, CDR3 protein, CDR3 DNA. The D gene is left open where the match is weak. Size values are once, few and many counts, or a class for expanded clones, and some rows have none.

NA NA TRBJ1-4 TRBV7-8 CASSLAGGRGEKLFF TGTGCCAGCAGCCTAGCCGGGGGACGGGGTGAAAAACTGTTTTTT
NA TRBD1 TRBJ1-2 TRBV5-5 CASSLALGDRGGSNYGYTF TGTGCCAGCAGCTTGGCCTTGGGGGACAGGGGCGGATCTAACTATGGCTACACCTTC
NA NA TRBJ2-2 TRBV7-9 CASSSVGGNTGELFF TGTGCCAGCAGCTCCGTAGGGGGGAACACCGGGGAGCTGTTTTTT
NA TRBD2 TRBJ2-5 TRBV15 CATSRGGLAGGDPQETQYF TGTGCCACCAGCAGAGGGGGACTAGCGGGAGGTGATCCCCAAGAGACCCAGTACTTC
NA TRBD2 TRBJ2-1 TRBV9 CASSRTSETSSYNEQFF TGTGCCAGCAGCAGGACTAGCGAAACTAGCTCCTACAATGAGCAGTTCTTC
NA TRBD2 TRBJ2-3 TRBV12-3/TRBV12-4 CASSLDAGGTQYF TGTGCCAGCAGTTTAGATGCGGGAGGTACGCAGTATTTT
NA NA TRBJ1-2 TRBV24-1 CATSDPPGNYGYTF TGTGCCACCAGTGATCCCCCAGGGAACTATGGCTACACCTTC
NA NA TRBJ1-1 TRBV19 CASSIGGLGEAFF TGTGCCAGTAGTATAGGGGGCCTGGGTGAAGCTTTCTTT
NA TRBD2 TRBJ2-2 TRBV27 CATGLAGGTGELFF TGTGCCACCGGACTAGCGGGAGGAACCGGGGAGCTGTTTTTT
NA TRBD2 TRBJ2-5 TRBV15 CATSRGHRLAGDETQYF TGTGCCACCAGCAGAGGACACCGACTAGCGGGGGATGAGACCCAGTACTTC
once TRBD1 TRBJ1-6 TRBV6-2/TRBV6-3 CASSYNSGTGNSPLHF TGTGCCAGCAGTTATAATTCCGGGACAGGGAATTCACCCCTCCACTTT
NA NA TRBJ2-1 TRBV7-8 CASSPYSGLQDEQFF TGTGCCAGCAGCCCGTATAGCGGCCTCCAGGATGAGCAGTTCTTC
NA TRBD2 TRBJ2-7 TRBV27 CASTARGRADYEQYF TGTGCCAGCACGGCTCGCGGGAGGGCTGATTACGAGCAGTACTTC
NA NA TRBJ1-2 TRBV28 CASRTELYGYTF TGTGCCAGCCGGACAGAACTCTATGGCTACACCTTC
NA TRBD2 TRBJ2-1 TRBV18 CASSLPGLAGGEGNEQFF TGTGCCAGCTCACTTCCGGGACTAGCGGGAGGTGAGGGCAATGAGCAGTTCTTC
NA NA TRBJ1-2 TRBV7-2 CASSLGGQGENYGYTF TGTGCCAGCAGCTTAGGGGGGCAGGGCGAGAACTATGGCTACACCTTC
few NA TRBJ1-5 TRBV5-1 CASSEGEVGNQPQHF TGCGCCAGCAGCGAAGGGGAGGTAGGCAATCAGCCCCAGCATTTT